This is a list of T cell receptor beta chains from one sample in a study of shared clonotypes between healthy human individuals. Clones were sequenced by immunoSEQ multiplex PCR, and TCRdb holds only the in-frame ones, with some missing. In the table there are over a million clones, around 98.5% of which are singletons. Sequenced input: naive CD4+ T cells sorted from blood. These receptors were taken from a man aged 25 to 45 in good health. The CDR3 runs from the conserved cysteine through the conserved F or W. The order of the fields is D gene, J gene, clone size, V gene, CDR3 DNA, CDR3 protein. The D gene is left open where the match is weak. Size tells how often a clone was seen (once, few, many) or the class of an expanded clone, and some rows leave it out.

NA	TRBJ2-3	once	TRBV28	TGTGCCAGCAGCGTACAGGGATTGGGCACAGATACGCAGTATTTT	CASSVQGLGTDTQYF
NA	TRBJ1-5	NA	TRBV7-9	TGTGCCGCCGGGCAGGGTGAGAATCAGCCCCAGCATTTT	CAAGQGENQPQHF
TRBD2	TRBJ2-3	NA	TRBV6-1	TGTGCCAGCGACGCTAGCGGGGGCCAAGATACGCAGTATTTT	CASDASGGQDTQYF
TRBD1	TRBJ1-4	NA	TRBV4-1	TGCGCCAGCAGCCAAGACGTGACAGGGACTAATGAAAAACTGTTTTTT	CASSQDVTGTNEKLFF
TRBD1	TRBJ1-5	NA	TRBV7-2	TGTGCCAGCAGCTTCGTCGGGACAGGGCTGGGTAGCAATCAGCCCCAGCATTTT	CASSFVGTGLGSNQPQHF
TRBD1	TRBJ1-3	once	TRBV9	TGTGCCAGCAGCACCAAGGGGGCGTCTGGAAACACCATATATTTT	CASSTKGASGNTIYF
NA	TRBJ1-5	NA	TRBV19	TGTGCCAGTACCAAGGGACTTAGCAATCAGCCCCAGCATTTT	CASTKGLSNQPQHF
NA	TRBJ1-2	NA	TRBV28	TGTGCCAGCAGTTTGCCCCCTAACTATGGCTACACCTTC	CASSLPPNYGYTF
TRBD1	TRBJ1-4	NA	TRBV7-9	TGTGCCAGCAGCTTAGGGACAGGGGGTAACGAAAAACTGTTTTTT	CASSLGTGGNEKLFF
NA	TRBJ1-2	NA	TRBV7-6	TGTGCCAGCAGTTCCGGGACCGGGGGCTACACCTTC	CASSSGTGGYTF
NA	TRBJ2-7	NA	TRBV7-9	TGTGCCAGCAGCTGGGAATCGGGGCTTGCCGAGCAGTACTTC	CASSWESGLAEQYF
TRBD2	TRBJ2-3	NA	TRBV9	TGTGCCAGCAGCGTAGTAAGCGGGAGGTTCACAGATACGCAGTATTTT	CASSVVSGRFTDTQYF
NA	TRBJ1-1	NA	TRBV7-2	TGTGCCAGCAGCTTAGCGCCCCGGAACACTGAAGCTTTCTTT	CASSLAPRNTEAFF
TRBD1	TRBJ1-2	NA	TRBV11-2	TGTGCCAGCAGCACTTACAGGGGACCGTCCGCGGGCTACACCTTC	CASSTYRGPSAGYTF
NA	TRBJ1-1	NA	TRBV21-1	TGTGCCAGCAGCAACCGGGACAGGGAAGCTTTCTTT	CASSNRDREAFF
TRBD2	TRBJ2-1	NA	TRBV7-2	TGTGCCAGCAGCCCAATACCCGGGACTAGCGGGTTAGATGAGCAGTTCTTC	CASSPIPGTSGLDEQFF
NA	TRBJ2-3	NA	TRBV7-7	TGTGCCAGCAGCTTAGGACAGGCAGATACGCAGTATTTT	CASSLGQADTQYF
NA	TRBJ1-1	NA	TRBV4-1	TGCGCCAGCAGCCAAGAGATAGTGACAGATGAAGCTTTCTTT	CASSQEIVTDEAFF
TRBD2	TRBJ2-1	NA	TRBV5-6	TGTGCCAGCAGCTTGGTTCAACTAGCGGCGTACAATGAGCAGTTCTTC	CASSLVQLAAYNEQFF